Listed here is a single TCR beta chain. Its antigen is not identified. Per sorted-subset replicate PCR, input was 200 to 250 ng DNA, representing 30,000 or so T cell genomes. The method was immunoSEQ multiplex PCR; TCRdb's version includes in-frame clones alone and lacks a portion of them. The data show about a million clones, 76% seen once. V was cut by 0 bases and J by 5 bases, with 8 bases left in between. The CDR3 length is 13 residues. The germline gives CDR1 SGHNT, CDR2 YYREEE (reference sequence). The sample is drawn from a study of shared clonotypes between healthy human individuals. Study conclusions and caveats: Generation probabilities were higher for clonotypes shared across all four sorted-subset donors than for unshared ones.

V is TRBV5-4 and J is TRBJ1-2; D is uncertain. This receptor was obtained from a man between 18 and 35 years old in good health. Specimen: memory CD4+ T cells sorted from blood. Subset denoted: CD45RA-negative fraction. CDR3 amino acids: CASSLEQLYGYTF. The CDR3, as DNA: TGTGCCAGCAGCTTGGAACAGTTATATGGCTACACCTTC.